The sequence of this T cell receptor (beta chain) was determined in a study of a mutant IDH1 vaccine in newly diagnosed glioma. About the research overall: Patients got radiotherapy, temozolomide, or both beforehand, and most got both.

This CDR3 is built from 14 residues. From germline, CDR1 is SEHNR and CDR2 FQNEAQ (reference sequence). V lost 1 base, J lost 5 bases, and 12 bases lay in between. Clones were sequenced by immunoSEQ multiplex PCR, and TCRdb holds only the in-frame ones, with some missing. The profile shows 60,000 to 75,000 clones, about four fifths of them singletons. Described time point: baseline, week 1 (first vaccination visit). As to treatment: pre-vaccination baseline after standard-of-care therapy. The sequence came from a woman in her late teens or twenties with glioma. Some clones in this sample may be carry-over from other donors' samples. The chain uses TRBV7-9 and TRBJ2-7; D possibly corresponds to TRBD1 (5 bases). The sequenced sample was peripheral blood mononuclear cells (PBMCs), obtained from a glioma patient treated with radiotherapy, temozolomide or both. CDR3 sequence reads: CASSLGGSVDEQYF. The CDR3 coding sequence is TGTGCCAGCAGCTTAGGGGGCAGTGTGGACGAGCAGTACTTC.